The rows below give T cell receptor beta chains drawn from one sample of a study of naive CD8 T cells in extremely preterm neonates. This table comes from immunoSEQ multiplex PCR, and its TCRdb copy is limited to in-frame clones, with some not included. The sample holds about 7,100 clones; about 98% are singletons and the top ten take about 0.3%. Sequenced: naive CD8+ T cells from blood. The receptors originated from a human donor in good health. Each CDR3 is given with its conserved first and last residue. Fields, in order: D gene, V gene, J gene, clone size, CDR3 protein, CDR3 DNA. The D gene is left open where the match is weak. Only part of the rows carry a size: once, few, many, or a class if the clone is expanded.

NA,TRBV15,TRBJ2-7,NA,CATSREPGTYEQYF,TGTGCCACCAGCAGAGAGCCAGGGACCTACGAGCAGTACTTC
TRBD1,TRBV28,TRBJ1-1,once,CASSPTGGKAFF,TGTGCCAGCAGCCCCACAGGGGGCAAGGCTTTCTTT
NA,TRBV28,TRBJ2-1,NA,CASSFNDGNEQFF,TGTGCCAGCAGTTTTAACGACGGGAATGAGCAGTTCTTC
TRBD1,TRBV2,TRBJ2-7,NA,CASMTPDRAYEQYF,TGTGCCAGCATGACCCCCGACAGGGCCTACGAGCAGTACTTC
TRBD2,TRBV6-5,TRBJ2-3,once,CASSYGLAGPEYF,TGTGCCAGCAGTTACGGACTAGCGGGCCCAGAGTATTTT
TRBD1,TRBV30,TRBJ1-2,NA,CAADRDRVYGYTF,TGTGCCGCAGATCGAGACAGGGTCTATGGCTACACCTTC
NA,TRBV30,TRBJ2-1,NA,CAFSYSYEPYNEQFF,TGTGCCTTCTCTTATAGCTACGAGCCCTACAATGAGCAGTTCTTC
TRBD2,TRBV9,TRBJ2-7,NA,CASSVGAGEAYEQYF,TGTGCCAGCAGCGTTGGTGCGGGAGAGGCCTACGAGCAGTACTTC
NA,TRBV10-3,TRBJ2-7,NA,CAISVGPQGLPYEQYF,TGTGCCATCAGTGTGGGCCCGCAAGGTCTTCCCTACGAGCAGTACTTC
TRBD1,TRBV27,TRBJ2-1,NA,CASSFGTGAYNEQFF,TGTGCCAGCAGTTTCGGGACAGGGGCCTACAATGAGCAGTTCTTC
NA,TRBV10-1,TRBJ2-7,NA,CASSEQTSLSHEQYF,TGCGCCAGCAGCGAACAGACTAGTTTAAGCCACGAGCAGTACTTC
TRBD1,TRBV15,TRBJ1-1,NA,CATSDRGNTEAFF,TGTGCCACCAGCGACAGGGGGAACACTGAAGCTTTCTTT
NA,TRBV30,TRBJ1-3,NA,CAWSGTPSSGNTIYF,TGTGCCTGGAGTGGGACACCCAGCTCTGGAAACACCATATATTTT
NA,TRBV7-9,TRBJ2-3,NA,CASTQGGGDTQYF,TGTGCCAGCACTCAAGGGGGGGGAGATACGCAGTATTTT
NA,TRBV19,TRBJ1-5,NA,CASSVPGSPDQPQHF,TGTGCCAGTAGTGTGCCGGGGTCCCCGGATCAGCCCCAGCATTTT
NA,TRBV19,TRBJ2-7,NA,CASSFAPGAYEQYF,TGTGCCAGTAGTTTCGCCCCCGGGGCCTACGAGCAGTACTTC
NA,TRBV4-1,TRBJ2-3,NA,CASSQVGTDTQYF,TGCGCCAGCAGCCAAGTCGGCACAGATACGCAGTATTTT
TRBD2,TRBV7-9,TRBJ2-3,NA,CASPPRDYPSTDTQYF,TGTGCCAGCCCCCCCCGGGACTACCCTAGCACAGATACGCAGTATTTT
NA,TRBV19,TRBJ1-3,NA,CASSIGGGSGNTIYF,TGTGCCAGTAGTATAGGCGGAGGCTCTGGAAACACCATATATTTT
NA,TRBV6-1,TRBJ1-5,NA,CASSEIYLRQPQHF,TGTGCCAGCAGTGAAATCTATCTGAGGCAGCCCCAGCATTTT
TRBD1,TRBV7-9,TRBJ2-7,NA,CASSSRDSPYEQYF,TGTGCCAGCAGCTCCAGGGACAGCCCCTACGAGCAGTACTTC
NA,TRBV28,TRBJ1-1,NA,CASTPDRFNTEAFF,TGTGCCAGCACCCCCGACAGATTCAACACTGAAGCTTTCTTT
TRBD2,TRBV5-1,TRBJ2-3,NA,CASSLYLAGGPTDTQYF,TGCGCCAGCAGCTTGTATTTAGCGGGAGGGCCCACAGATACGCAGTATTTT
TRBD1,TRBV6-5,TRBJ2-5,NA,CASSYGQGKTQYF,TGTGCCAGCAGTTACGGACAGGGGAAGACCCAGTACTTC
NA,TRBV5-1,TRBJ2-1,NA,CASSLAGSYNEQFF,TGCGCCAGCAGCTTGGCGGGCTCCTACAATGAGCAGTTCTTC
TRBD1,TRBV27,TRBJ2-4,NA,CASSDGQGEVF,TGTGCCAGCAGTGATGGACAGGGTGAAGTGTTC
TRBD1,TRBV7-8,TRBJ2-2,NA,CASSGYRDRGNTGELFF,TGTGCCAGCAGCGGATACCGGGACAGGGGGAATACCGGGGAGCTGTTTTTT
TRBD1,TRBV4-1,TRBJ1-1,NA,CASSPGQGAEAFF,TGCGCCAGCAGCCCCGGACAGGGGGCTGAAGCTTTCTTT
TRBD2,TRBV7-6,TRBJ2-3,NA,CASSLLAGGPPDTQYF,TGTGCCAGCAGCTTGCTAGCGGGAGGGCCGCCAGATACGCAGTATTTT
TRBD1,TRBV9,TRBJ2-7,NA,CASSLKAGGEQCF,TGTGCCAGCAGCCTTAAAGCAGGGGGCGAGCAGTGCTTC
TRBD2,TRBV11-3,TRBJ2-1,NA,CASVAGGNYNEQFF,TGTGCCAGCGTGGCGGGGGGGAACTACAATGAGCAGTTCTTC
TRBD1,TRBV4-1,TRBJ2-1,NA,CASSQLPPGTAYNEQFF,TGCGCCAGCAGCCAACTCCCCCCCGGGACAGCCTACAATGAGCAGTTCTTC
NA,TRBV15,TRBJ2-1,NA,CATTHSYNEQFF,TGTGCCACCACCCACTCCTACAATGAGCAGTTCTTC
TRBD2,TRBV9,TRBJ2-1,NA,CASSTSGGNYNEQFF,TGTGCCAGCAGCACCTCGGGGGGGAACTACAATGAGCAGTTCTTC
NA,TRBV5-6,TRBJ2-7,NA,CASSFRELSYEQYF,TGTGCCAGCAGCTTCCGCGAACTCTCCTACGAGCAGTACTTC
NA,TRBV29-1,TRBJ1-1,NA,CSVEAGLNTEAFF,TGCAGCGTTGAAGCAGGGTTGAACACTGAAGCTTTCTTT
NA,TRBV11-3,TRBJ2-7,NA,CASSLPYPYEQYF,TGTGCCAGCAGCTTACCCTACCCCTACGAGCAGTACTTC
TRBD1,TRBV11-3,TRBJ2-2,NA,CASSADRGNTGELFF,TGTGCCAGCAGCGCGGACAGGGGGAACACCGGGGAGCTGTTTTTT
TRBD1,TRBV7-6,TRBJ1-2,NA,CASSQGQGLTYGYTF,TGTGCCAGCTCCCAAGGACAGGGGCTAACCTATGGCTACACCTTC
TRBD1,TRBV27,TRBJ2-3,NA,CASRTGGTDTQYF,TGTGCCAGCCGGACAGGGGGCACAGATACGCAGTATTTT
TRBD1,TRBV6-5,TRBJ1-4,NA,CASRLGQNEKLFF,TGTGCCAGCAGACTGGGACAGAATGAAAAACTGTTTTTT
TRBD1,TRBV13,TRBJ2-7,NA,CASSFGQGATYEQYF,TGTGCCAGCAGCTTTGGACAGGGGGCAACTTACGAGCAGTACTTC